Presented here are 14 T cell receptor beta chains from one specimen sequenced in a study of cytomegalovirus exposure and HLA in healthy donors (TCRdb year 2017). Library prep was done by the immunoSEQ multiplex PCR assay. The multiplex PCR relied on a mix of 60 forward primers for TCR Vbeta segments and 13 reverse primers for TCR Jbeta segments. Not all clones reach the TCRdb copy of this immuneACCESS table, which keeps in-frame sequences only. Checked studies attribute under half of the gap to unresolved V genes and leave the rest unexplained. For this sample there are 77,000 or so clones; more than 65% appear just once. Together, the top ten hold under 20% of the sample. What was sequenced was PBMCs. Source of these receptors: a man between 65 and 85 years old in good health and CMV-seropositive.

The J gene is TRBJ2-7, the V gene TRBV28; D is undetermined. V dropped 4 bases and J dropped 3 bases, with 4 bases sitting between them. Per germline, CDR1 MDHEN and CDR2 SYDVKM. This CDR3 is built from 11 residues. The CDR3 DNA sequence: TGTGCCAGCAGTTCCGGCTACGAGCAGTACTTC. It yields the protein CASSSGYEQYF.

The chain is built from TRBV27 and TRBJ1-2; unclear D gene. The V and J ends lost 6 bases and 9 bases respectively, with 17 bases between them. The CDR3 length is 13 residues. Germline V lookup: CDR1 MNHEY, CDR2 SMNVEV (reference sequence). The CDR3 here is CASRPGAPGSYTF. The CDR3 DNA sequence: TGTGCCAGCAGACCGGGAGCCCCCGGAAGCTACACCTTC.

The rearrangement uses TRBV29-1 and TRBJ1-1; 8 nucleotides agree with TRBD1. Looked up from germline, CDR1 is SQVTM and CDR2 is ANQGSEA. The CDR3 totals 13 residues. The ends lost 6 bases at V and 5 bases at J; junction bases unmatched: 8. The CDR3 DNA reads TGCAGCGTCGGCAGGGGGCTCGGGACTGAAGCTTTCTTT. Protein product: CSVGRGLGTEAFF.

The CDR3 DNA is TGTGCCAGCAGTCGGAGACAGGGGGGGCGAGAGACCCAGTACTTC. This translates into CASSRRQGGRETQYF. The rearrangement uses TRBV28 and TRBJ2-5, with TRBD1 matching over 9 bases. CDR3 length: 15 residues. The V segment lost 5 bases and the J segment 4 bases; nucleotides outside the gene matches: 8. CDR1 MDHEN and CDR2 SYDVKM come from the germline V gene.

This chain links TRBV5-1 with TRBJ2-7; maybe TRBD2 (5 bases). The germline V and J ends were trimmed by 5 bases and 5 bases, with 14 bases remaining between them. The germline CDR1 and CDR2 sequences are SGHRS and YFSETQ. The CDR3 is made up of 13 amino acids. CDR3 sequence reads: CASSSRGSNEQYF. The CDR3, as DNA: TGCGCCAGCAGTAGTCGGGGATCTAACGAGCAGTACTTC.

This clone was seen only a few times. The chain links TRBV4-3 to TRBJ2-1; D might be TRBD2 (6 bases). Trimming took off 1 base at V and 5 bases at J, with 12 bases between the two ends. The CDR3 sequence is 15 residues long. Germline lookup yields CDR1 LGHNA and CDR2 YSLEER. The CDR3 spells CASSQGGGGHNEQFF. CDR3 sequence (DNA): TGCGCCAGCAGCCAAGGGGGAGGCGGGCACAATGAGCAGTTCTTC.

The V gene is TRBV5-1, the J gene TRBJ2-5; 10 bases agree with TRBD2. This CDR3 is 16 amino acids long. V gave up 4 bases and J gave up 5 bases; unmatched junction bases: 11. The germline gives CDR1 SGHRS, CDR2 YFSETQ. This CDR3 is CASSPPVAGGVETQYF. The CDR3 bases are TGCGCCAGCAGCCCACCGGTAGCGGGGGGTGTGGAGACCCAGTACTTC.

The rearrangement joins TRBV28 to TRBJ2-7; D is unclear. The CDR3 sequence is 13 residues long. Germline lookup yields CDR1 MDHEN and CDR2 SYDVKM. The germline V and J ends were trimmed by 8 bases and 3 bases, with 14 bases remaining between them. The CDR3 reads CASSTANLYEQYF. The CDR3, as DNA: TGTGCCAGCTCTACAGCTAACCTCTACGAGCAGTACTTC.

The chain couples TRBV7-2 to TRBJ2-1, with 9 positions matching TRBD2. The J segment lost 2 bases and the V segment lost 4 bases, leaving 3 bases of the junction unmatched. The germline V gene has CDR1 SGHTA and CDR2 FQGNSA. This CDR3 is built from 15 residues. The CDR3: CASSSIAGAYNEQFF. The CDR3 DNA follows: TGTGCCAGCAGCTCGATAGCGGGGGCCTACAATGAGCAGTTCTTC.

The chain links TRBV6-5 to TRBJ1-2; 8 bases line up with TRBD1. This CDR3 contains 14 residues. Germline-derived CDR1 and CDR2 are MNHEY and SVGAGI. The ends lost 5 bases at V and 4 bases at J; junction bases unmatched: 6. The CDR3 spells CASSQAGTGYGYTF. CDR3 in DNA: TGTGCCAGCAGTCAAGCCGGGACAGGCTATGGCTACACCTTC.

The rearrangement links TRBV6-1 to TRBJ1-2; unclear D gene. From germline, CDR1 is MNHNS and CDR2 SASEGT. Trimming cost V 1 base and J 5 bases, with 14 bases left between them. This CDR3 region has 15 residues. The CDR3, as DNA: TGTGCCAGCAGTGAAGGCGGGAGCTCCGCGTATGGCTACACCTTC. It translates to CASSEGGSSAYGYTF.

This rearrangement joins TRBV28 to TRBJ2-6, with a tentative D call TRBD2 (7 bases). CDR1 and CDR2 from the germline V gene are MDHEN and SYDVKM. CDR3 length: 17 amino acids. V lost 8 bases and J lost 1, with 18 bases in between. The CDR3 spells CASGGGGGGSGANVLTF. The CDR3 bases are TGTGCCAGCGGGGGGGGAGGGGGAGGTTCTGGGGCCAACGTCCTGACTTTC.

CDR3: CASSLRWDRRLLEGEAFF. CDR3 nucleotides: TGTGCCAGCAGCCTCAGGTGGGACAGGCGACTACTTGAGGGTGAAGCTTTCTTT. This chain uses TRBV7-8 with TRBJ1-1; 8 nucleotides agree with TRBD1. The CDR3 contains 18 residues. CDR1 is SGHVS, CDR2 FQNEAQ, per germline. Trimming at V came to 5 bases and at J to 7 bases, leaving 21 bases not matched to a gene.

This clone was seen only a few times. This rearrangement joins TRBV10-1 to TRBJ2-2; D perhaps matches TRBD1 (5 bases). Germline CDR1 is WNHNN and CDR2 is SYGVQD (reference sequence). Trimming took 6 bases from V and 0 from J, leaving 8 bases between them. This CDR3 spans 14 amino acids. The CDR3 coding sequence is TGCGCCAGCAGCAAGGGGACGAACACCGGGGAGCTGTTTTTT. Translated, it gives CASSKGTNTGELFF.